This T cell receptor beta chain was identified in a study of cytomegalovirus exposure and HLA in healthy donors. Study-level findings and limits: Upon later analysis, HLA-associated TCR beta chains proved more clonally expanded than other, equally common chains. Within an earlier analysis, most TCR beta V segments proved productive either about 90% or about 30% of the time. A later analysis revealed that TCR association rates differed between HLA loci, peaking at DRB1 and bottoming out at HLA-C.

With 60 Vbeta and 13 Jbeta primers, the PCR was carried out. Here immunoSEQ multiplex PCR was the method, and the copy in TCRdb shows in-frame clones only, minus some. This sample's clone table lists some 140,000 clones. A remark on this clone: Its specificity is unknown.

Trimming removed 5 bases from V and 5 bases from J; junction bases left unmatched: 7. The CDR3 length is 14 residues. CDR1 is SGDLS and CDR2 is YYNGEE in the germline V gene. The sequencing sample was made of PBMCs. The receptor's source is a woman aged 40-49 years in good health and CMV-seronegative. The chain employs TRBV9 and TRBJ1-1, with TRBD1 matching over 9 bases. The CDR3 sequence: CASRATGGATEAFF. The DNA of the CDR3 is TGTGCCAGCAGAGCTACAGGGGGCGCAACTGAAGCTTTCTTT.